The 27 T cell receptor beta chains given below trace back to one sample, sequenced in a study of T-cell reconstitution after alpha-beta-depleted transplantation in children. A library of TCRbeta sequences, prepared with unique molecular identifiers, was generated. TCRdb itself ran the PCR reads through MiXCR, one entry per CDR3 protein. This table holds some 240,000 distinct CDR3 sequences, 9.7% found once. Sequencing used PBMCs from the stem cell graft donor, obtained from the stem cell graft. The origin of the receptors is a human donor who donated a stem cell graft to a child with SCID.

At least ten counts were recorded for this clonotype. The chain couples TRBV19 to TRBJ2-2; no reliable D call. Germline CDR1 and CDR2: LNHDA and SQIVND (reference sequence). The CDR3 sequence is 13 residues long. The V and J ends lost 5 bases and 1 base respectively, with 5 bases between them. The CDR3 is CASSGRNTGELFF. CDR3 DNA: TGTGCCAGTAGTGGACGGAACACCGGGGAGCTGTTTTTT. Together with reference TRBV19 and TRBJ2-2, the CDR3 gives the full variable domain: DGGITQSPKYLFRKEGQNVTLSCEQNLNHDAMYWYRQDPGQGLRLIYYSQIVNDFQKGDIAEGYSVSREKKESFPLTVTSAQKNPTAFYLCASSGRNTGELFFGEGSRLTVL.

This clonotype was detected a few times. V and J are TRBV2 and TRBJ2-6; D not certain. Germline values: CDR1 SNHLY, CDR2 FYNNEI. This CDR3 contains 13 residues. Trimming pared 8 bases from V and 4 bases from J, leaving 9 bases between. The CDR3 spells CASAGNGANVLTF. The CDR3 DNA follows: TGTGCCAGCGCAGGCAACGGGGCCAACGTCCTGACTTTC.

The chain uses TRBV7-2 and TRBJ2-5; 11 nucleotides align to TRBD2. The CDR3 sequence is 16 residues long. Germline loops: CDR1 SGHTA, CDR2 FQGNSA. The V gene end was trimmed by 2 bases and the J gene end by 2 bases; junction bases not matched to a gene: 4. DNA for the CDR3: TGTGCCAGCAGCTTACTAGCGGGGGGCCTTCAAGAGACCCAGTACTTC. This encodes CASSLLAGGLQETQYF.

The chain uses TRBV7-9 and TRBJ2-3, with 7 bases fitting TRBD2. CDR1 and CDR2 (germline): SEHNR, FQNEAQ (reference sequence). The CDR3 loop spans 16 amino acids. V shed 5 bases and J 4 bases; nucleotides not matched to a gene: 12. The CDR3 protein is CASSLDILAPPDTQYF. As DNA, the CDR3 is TGTGCCAGCAGCCTTGACATACTAGCGCCCCCAGATACGCAGTATTTT.

This clonotype was counted at least ten times. The chain recombines TRBV20-1 with TRBJ1-3, with a tentative D call TRBD1 (5 bases). CDR3 size: 14 residues. Trimming pared 5 bases from V and 0 bases from J, leaving 11 bases between. CDR1 is DFQATT, CDR2 SNEGSKA, per germline (reference sequence). The DNA of the CDR3 is TGCAGTGCTCCCGTGGGGGGCTCTGGAAACACCATATATTTT. Translation: CSAPVGGSGNTIYF.

This clonotype has ten or more counts. The CDR3 DNA reads as TGCGCCAGCAGCATCGGCCCCCCCGTCAATGAGCAGTTCTTC. Encoded protein: CASSIGPPVNEQFF. The chain uses TRBV5-1 and TRBJ2-1, with D hard to call. V was cut by 4 bases and J by 6 bases, with 14 bases left in between. This CDR3 is 14 amino acids long. Germline V CDR1 and CDR2: SGHRS, YFSETQ.

This clonotype was counted many times. The chain employs TRBV5-1 and TRBJ2-2, with D possibly matching TRBD2 (6 bases). V dropped 7 bases and J dropped 0 bases, with 16 bases sitting between them. The CDR3 is made up of 16 amino acids. Germline CDR1 is SGHRS and CDR2 is YFSETQ. DNA for the CDR3: TGCGCCAGCGGGTATGGGAGGACGACGAACACCGGGGAGCTGTTTTTT. It translates to CASGYGRTTNTGELFF.

This clonotype appeared many times. The chain uses TRBV12-3 or TRBV12-4 and TRBJ2-1; D not resolved. CDR3 length: 11 residues. Trimming took off 4 bases at V and 8 bases at J, with 6 bases between the two ends. This CDR3 reads CASSWAHEQFF. Here the CDR3 DNA reads TGTGCCAGCAGTTGGGCCCATGAGCAGTTCTTC.

This clonotype was detected a few times. It may be a read error: a sequence one base away is much more abundant. This chain joins TRBV12-3 or TRBV12-4 and TRBJ2-1; possibly TRBD1 or TRBD2 for D (6 bases each). The CDR3 totals 18 residues. CDR3 residues: CTSSTRTLQGGKYNEQFF. The DNA for the CDR3 is TGTACCAGCAGTACGCGAACCTTACAGGGAGGAAAGTACAATGAGCAGTTCTTC.

This clonotype was counted a few times. This chain uses TRBV5-1 with TRBJ2-3; weak D call: TRBD2 (5 bases). Trimming cost V 0 bases and J 2 bases, with 13 bases left between them. Germline V gene data show CDR1 as SGHRS and CDR2 as YFSETQ. The CDR3 extends over 16 amino acids. The CDR3 spells CASSLAKDWYTDTQYF. As DNA, the CDR3 is TGCGCCAGCAGCTTGGCCAAGGACTGGTACACAGATACGCAGTATTTT.

Points on this clonotype: One junction end disagrees with the germline gene, perhaps due to a read error. The V call is TRBV20-1, the J call TRBJ2-7, with 9 bases that match TRBD1. Germline CDR1 reads DFQATT; CDR2 reads SNEGSKA (reference sequence). The CDR3 has 17 residues. The CDR3 DNA sequence: TGCTGTGCTGCGGACCCCGGGACAGGGAAGGTTTCGTACGAGCAGCACTTC. Amino acids: CCAADPGTGKVSYEQHF.

The sample holds many counts of this clonotype. The chain employs TRBV15 and TRBJ1-1; D gene uncertain. CDR1 and CDR2 from the germline V gene are LNHNV and YYDKDF (reference sequence). V was trimmed by 0 bases and J by 4 bases, leaving 9 bases between them. This CDR3 is built from 14 residues. CDR3 DNA: TGTGCCACCAGCAGAGAGGGGTATCGCACTGAAGCTTTCTTT. It codes for CATSREGYRTEAFF.

There are many counts of this clonotype. The CDR3 loop reads CASSESAGQYNEQFF. Written as DNA, the CDR3 is TGTGCCAGCAGTGAATCAGCGGGGCAGTACAATGAGCAGTTCTTC. The chain joins TRBV2 to TRBJ2-1, with TRBD2 matching 7 bases. The length of the CDR3 is 15 residues. With 2 bases clipped from V and 4 bases from J, the junction kept 5 bases outside the gene matches. Germline V gene data show CDR1 as SNHLY and CDR2 as FYNNEI.

In its sample, this clonotype was seen a few times. This rearrangement joins TRBV29-1 to TRBJ1-1; TRBD1 aligns across 8 bases. The CDR3 loop spans 14 amino acids. V lost 4 bases, J lost 6 bases, and 10 bases stayed unmatched. From germline, CDR1 is SQVTM and CDR2 ANQGSEA. The chain's CDR3 is CSVAGGRGGAEAFF. As DNA, the CDR3 is TGCAGCGTTGCAGGGGGCAGGGGAGGCGCTGAAGCTTTCTTT.

The chain has TRBV24-1 and TRBJ2-5; TRBD1 agrees at 8 bases. With 4 bases clipped from V and 1 base from J, the junction kept 4 bases outside the gene matches. From germline, CDR1 is KGHDR and CDR2 SFDVKD. The CDR3 extends over 15 amino acids. CDR3 sequence: CATSDLGTGQETQYF. The CDR3, as DNA: TGTGCCACCAGTGACCTCGGGACAGGCCAAGAGACCCAGTACTTC.

This clonotype was detected many times. The chain links TRBV5-1 to TRBJ1-2; D remains unclear. Germline V gives CDR1 SGHRS, CDR2 YFSETQ. The CDR3 has 15 amino acids. V was clipped by 0 bases and J by 4 bases, with 13 bases between them. The CDR3 here is CASSLAGSRSYGYTF. CDR3 coding DNA: TGCGCCAGCAGCTTGGCCGGGTCTCGCAGCTATGGCTACACCTTC.

In this sample, this clonotype turned up many times. V and J are TRBV19 and TRBJ2-7; no clear D. This CDR3 is built from 15 residues. Deletions cut 3 bases from V and 2 bases from J, with 14 bases between. Per germline, CDR1 LNHDA and CDR2 SQIVND (reference sequence). The CDR3 is CASSMHRVGTYEQYF. In nucleotides, the CDR3 is TGTGCCAGTAGTATGCATCGGGTCGGCACCTACGAGCAGTACTTC.

There are a few counts of this clonotype. In DNA, the CDR3 is TGCAGTGCTAGTGAACAGTACACCGGGGAGCTGTTTTTT. It yields the protein CSASEQYTGELFF. The chain employs TRBV20-1 and TRBJ2-2; D gene uncertain. Trimming removed 3 bases from V and 3 bases from J, with 8 bases in between. The germline V gene has CDR1 DFQATT and CDR2 SNEGSKA (reference sequence). This CDR3 has 13 amino acids.

The chain links TRBV7-3 to TRBJ2-3, with a weak D call TRBD2 (5 bases). CDR3 length: 16 residues. CDR1 SGHTA and CDR2 FQGTGA come from the germline V gene. Deletions cut 0 bases from V and 2 bases from J, with 12 bases between. CDR3 nucleotides: TGTGCCAGCAGCTTAACGCAAGGACTCTTCACAGATACGCAGTATTTT. It translates to CASSLTQGLFTDTQYF.

The J gene is TRBJ2-3, the V gene TRBV3-1, with TRBD2 matching 11 bases. This CDR3 has 18 amino acids. The germline CDR1 and CDR2 sequences are LGHDT and YNNKEL (reference sequence). Trimming at V came to 10 bases and at J to 0 bases, leaving 15 bases not matched to a gene. CDR3 bases: TGTGCCATCAGTTTTCCGGGACTAGCGGTAATAAGCACAGATACGCAGTATTTT. This translates into CAISFPGLAVISTDTQYF.

This clonotype has at least ten counts. The CDR3 nucleotides are TGCGCCAGCAGCTTTGAGACAGCGGGGGAAGAGACCCAGTACTTC. Its translation is CASSFETAGEETQYF. This chain uses TRBV5-1 with TRBJ2-5; TRBD2 matches 8 bases. This CDR3 is built from 15 residues. CDR1 is SGHRS and CDR2 is YFSETQ in the germline V gene. V trimming: 2 bases; J trimming: 3 bases; junction bases outside the gene matches: 6.

This clonotype was found many times. The rearrangement joins TRBV12-3 or TRBV12-4 to TRBJ2-7; 7 bases line up with TRBD1. The CDR3 covers 13 residues. V lost 1 base to trimming and J lost 5 bases; unmatched junction nucleotides: 2. The CDR3 is CASSLGQGHEQYF. CDR3 bases: TGTGCCAGCAGTTTAGGACAGGGTCACGAGCAGTACTTC.

V and J are TRBV5-4 and TRBJ2-7; 9 positions match TRBD2. CDR1 SGHNT and CDR2 YYREEE come from the germline V gene (reference sequence). The CDR3 has 17 amino acids. J was trimmed by 5 bases and V by 0 bases; bases with no gene match: 12. The CDR3 DNA follows: TGTGCCAGCAGCTTGGGGCCTAGCGGGGACCAAAGGGACGAGCAGTACTTC. This translates into CASSLGPSGDQRDEQYF.

This clonotype was seen at least ten times. The gene calls are TRBV20-1 and TRBJ1-1, with TRBD1 matching 9 bases. V shed 6 bases and J 4 bases; nucleotides not matched to a gene: 6. The V gene's germline CDR1 is DFQATT and CDR2 SNEGSKA (reference sequence). This CDR3 spans 13 amino acids. The CDR3 here is CSAPDRGGTEAFF. The CDR3 bases are TGCAGTGCCCCGGACAGGGGTGGCACTGAAGCTTTCTTT.

This clonotype was picked up many times. The V and J genes are TRBV7-2 and TRBJ1-3; TRBD1 might be the D (6 bases). The germline CDR1 and CDR2 sequences are SGHTA and FQGNSA. This CDR3 region has 15 residues. The germline V and J ends were trimmed by 0 bases and 2 bases, with 8 bases remaining between them. CDR3 protein: CASSLARGTGNTIYF. The CDR3 nucleotides read TGTGCCAGCAGCTTAGCGAGGGGGACTGGAAACACCATATATTTT.

This clonotype was recorded at least ten times. The rearrangement links TRBV6-1 to TRBJ1-1, with D uncertain. The CDR3 loop spans 15 amino acids. Germline V lookup: CDR1 MNHNS, CDR2 SASEGT. With 0 bases removed from V and 4 bases from J, the gap between germline ends came to 12 bases. CDR3 coding DNA: TGTGCCAGCAGTGAAGCGCGGGGTGTCGGCACTGAAGCTTTCTTT. This gives the protein CASSEARGVGTEAFF.

This clonotype was seen at least ten times. V is TRBV6-5 and J is TRBJ2-3; 11 positions match TRBD2. The CDR3 runs to 17 residues. Looked up from germline, CDR1 is MNHEY and CDR2 is SVGAGI. V lost 0 bases, J lost 2 bases, and 4 bases stayed unmatched. CDR3 DNA: TGTGCCAGCAGTTACTCTCTGACTAGCGGGGCCACAGATACGCAGTATTTT. Residues: CASSYSLTSGATDTQYF.